The 18 T cell receptor beta chains below all came from one sample that was sequenced in a study of beta chain features in type 1 diabetes. Expressed TCRB transcripts were sequenced because the isolated RNA had all been reverse transcribed beforehand. Here immunoSEQ multiplex PCR was the method, and the copy in TCRdb shows in-frame clones only, minus some. The sample includes 680,000 or so clones, roughly 15% of them seen just once. Sequencing was carried out using naive CD4+ T cells from blood. These receptors all come from a man aged 18 to 30 in good health.

The chain combines TRBV29-1 with TRBJ1-2; D gene uncertain. The CDR3 length is 14 residues. In germline, CDR1 is SQVTM, CDR2 ANQGSEA. The V end lost 4 bases, the J end lost 7 bases, and 19 bases lay between the germline ends. CDR3 protein: CSVAPRRIYAGYTF. As DNA, the CDR3 is TGCAGCGTTGCGCCCCGACGGATATATGCTGGCTACACCTTC. Based on the CDR3 plus reference TRBV29-1 and TRBJ1-2, the full variable domain is SAVISQKPSRDICQRGTSLTIQCQVDSQVTMMFWYRQQPGQSLTLIATANQGSEATYESGFVIDKFPISRPNLTFSTLTVSNMSPEDSSIYLCSVAPRRIYAGYTFGSGTRLTVV.

The chain combines TRBV4-2 with TRBJ2-1; D might be TRBD1 (6 bases). Germline CDR1 is LGHNA and CDR2 is YNFKEQ. CDR3 length: 13 residues. Trimming removed 5 bases at V and 5 bases at J, with 10 bases between. CDR3 sequence: CASSKQGDNEQFF. In DNA form, the CDR3 reads TGTGCCAGCAGCAAACAGGGAGACAATGAGCAGTTCTTC.

This clone was counted between two and nine times. CDR3 sequence: CASSQSDRGETQYF. In DNA form, the CDR3 reads TGTGCCAGCAGCCAATCGGACAGGGGGGAGACCCAGTACTTC. The chain combines TRBV4-2 with TRBJ2-5; TRBD1 matches at 10 bases. CDR1 and CDR2 from the germline V gene are LGHNA and YNFKEQ. J lost 5 bases, V lost 2 bases, and 2 bases had no gene match. The CDR3 consists of 14 residues.

As regards this clone: The identical CDR3 is also encoded by other nucleotide sequences in the sample. J is TRBJ2-3 and V is TRBV9; no firm D call. The CDR3 has 14 amino acids. The V end was cut by 0 bases, the J end by 0 bases, with 5 bases between. From germline, CDR1 is SGDLS and CDR2 YYNGEE. CDR3 protein: CASSVGASTDTQYF. CDR3 in DNA: TGTGCCAGCAGCGTAGGTGCCAGCACAGATACGCAGTATTTT.

This clone was seen a handful of times. The chain carries TRBV9 and TRBJ2-5; no definite D call. Trimming removed 4 bases at V and 0 bases at J, with 10 bases between. The germline gives CDR1 SGDLS, CDR2 YYNGEE. The CDR3 is 14 amino acids. The CDR3 sequence is CASSPRAHQETQYF. The CDR3 DNA is TGTGCCAGCAGCCCACGCGCCCACCAAGAGACCCAGTACTTC.

The chain employs TRBV6-5 and TRBJ2-7, with D tentatively TRBD1 or TRBD2 (6 bases each). Deletions cut 3 bases from V and 6 bases from J, with 12 bases between. CDR1 is MNHEY and CDR2 is SVGAGI in the germline V gene. The CDR3 runs to 13 residues. CDR3 coding DNA: TGTGCCAGCAGTTATGGGGGGCCACGCGAGCAGTACTTC. Its protein is CASSYGGPREQYF.

The V and J genes are TRBV12-5 and TRBJ1-1, with D maybe TRBD1 (5 bases). The CDR3 consists of 16 residues. The V end was cut by 0 bases, the J end by 1 base, with 12 bases between. The V gene's germline CDR1 is LGHNT and CDR2 FRNRAP. Written as DNA, the CDR3 is TGTGCTAGTGGTTTGGTATTGGGGGGAGGGAACACTGAAGCTTTCTTT. Its translation is CASGLVLGGGNTEAFF.

The V call is TRBV7-9, the J call TRBJ1-1, with D perhaps matching TRBD1 (5 bases). Trimming cost V 6 bases and J 2 bases, with 10 bases left between them. Germline values: CDR1 SEHNR, CDR2 FQNEAQ (reference sequence). This CDR3 region has 13 residues. The CDR3, as DNA: TGTGCCAGCAGGGGACGGACAAACACTGAAGCTTTCTTT. Amino acid sequence: CASRGRTNTEAFF.

The chain couples TRBV7-9 to TRBJ2-5; TRBD2 agrees at 8 bases. CDR1 and CDR2 from the germline V gene are SEHNR and FQNEAQ (reference sequence). With 5 bases clipped from V and 4 bases from J, the junction kept 6 bases outside the gene matches. The CDR3 contains 14 residues. The CDR3: CASSKSGGGETQYF. The CDR3 DNA follows: TGTGCCAGCAGCAAGAGCGGGGGAGGAGAGACCCAGTACTTC.

There are a few counts of this clone. The V gene is TRBV28, the J gene TRBJ1-2; D perhaps matches TRBD1 (6 bases). The V and J ends lost 5 bases and 1 base respectively, with 11 bases between them. This CDR3 region has 14 residues. Germline-derived CDR1 and CDR2 are MDHEN and SYDVKM. The CDR3 nucleotides read TGTGCCAGCAGTCCTTTACAGGGTAACTATGGCTACACCTTC. This encodes CASSPLQGNYGYTF.

The chain links TRBV7-2 to TRBJ2-3, with D perhaps TRBD2 (5 bases). Germline loops: CDR1 SGHTA, CDR2 FQGNSA. V lost 2 bases and J lost 4, with 13 bases in between. The CDR3 spans 15 residues. CDR3 protein: CASSLSGSGSDTQYF. The CDR3 coding sequence is TGTGCCAGCAGCTTATCGGGGTCGGGTTCAGATACGCAGTATTTT.

The rearrangement joins TRBV27 to TRBJ1-5; 7 positions match TRBD1. The CDR3 is made up of 13 amino acids. Germline loops: CDR1 MNHEY, CDR2 SMNVEV (reference sequence). Losses at the gene ends were 4 bases for V and 4 bases for J; bases not matched to a gene: 1. The CDR3 region is CASSYRGNQPQHF. DNA for the CDR3: TGTGCCAGCAGTTACAGGGGTAATCAGCCCCAGCATTTT.

As to this clone: Other DNA sequences in the same sample also yield this CDR3. V usage is TRBV2 and J usage is TRBJ2-5; the D gene is possibly TRBD1 (6 bases). This CDR3 spans 15 amino acids. Germline V gene lookup returns CDR1 SNHLY and CDR2 FYNNEI. The ends were cut back, 6 bases at V and 1 base at J, with 15 bases in the middle. DNA for the CDR3: TGTGCCAGCAGCGAACAGGGCCGGGGCCAAGAGACCCAGTACTTC. It specifies CASSEQGRGQETQYF. The full variable domain, with the rest looked up from reference TRBV2 and TRBJ2-5, is EPEVTQTPSHQVTQMGQEVILRCVPISNHLYFYWYRQILGQKVEFLVSFYNNEISEKSEIFDDQFSVERPDGSNFTLKIRSTKLEDSAMYFCASSEQGRGQETQYFGPGTRLLVL.

The chain joins TRBV11-1 to TRBJ2-7; D is perhaps TRBD2 (6 bases). Trimming left V 2 bases short and J 6 bases short, with 26 bases between. This CDR3 is 18 amino acids long. CDR1 and CDR2 from the germline V gene are SGHAT and FQDESV (reference sequence). The CDR3 spells CASSLFGGLGPEGGEQYF. CDR3 DNA sequence: TGTGCCAGCAGCTTATTTGGGGGACTGGGACCCGAAGGAGGCGAGCAGTACTTC.

This clone appeared a few times. The rearrangement joins TRBV4-2 to TRBJ1-2, with a tentative D call TRBD1 (5 bases). V was shortened by 1 base and J by 3 bases, with 15 bases between the two germline ends. Germline loops: CDR1 LGHNA, CDR2 YNFKEQ. The CDR3 has 16 residues. Written as DNA, the CDR3 is TGTGCCAGCAGCCAAGCATCCCGGCGGGGGGACTATGGCTACACCTTC. It codes for CASSQASRRGDYGYTF.

The genes are TRBV18 and TRBJ1-1; 9 bases agree with TRBD1. The V segment lost 1 base and the J segment 6 bases; nucleotides outside the gene matches: 6. This CDR3 is 15 amino acids long. Germline V gene sequence: CDR1 KGHSH, CDR2 LQKENI. Written as DNA, the CDR3 is TGTGCCAGCTCACCACGGCCGGACAGGGGAGCTGAAGCTTTCTTT. Translated, it gives CASSPRPDRGAEAFF.

The chain joins TRBV11-2 to TRBJ1-1, with 8 bases fitting TRBD1. This CDR3 has 15 amino acids. Germline V CDR1 and CDR2: SGHAT, FQNNGV. Trimming cost V 3 bases and J 8 bases; bases outside gene matches: 11. In nucleotides, the CDR3 is TGTGCCAGCAGCTTTGACCGGGACAGGCAGAAAGAAGCTTTCTTT. Amino acid sequence: CASSFDRDRQKEAFF.

The rearrangement uses TRBV7-2 and TRBJ2-7; 7 bases map to TRBD1. J lost 0 bases, V lost 5 bases, and 7 bases had no gene match. This CDR3 is 15 amino acids long. The germline CDR1 and CDR2 sequences are SGHTA and FQGNSA. CDR3 loop: CASSTGTANSYEQYF. CDR3 sequence (DNA): TGTGCCAGCAGCACCGGGACAGCCAACTCCTACGAGCAGTACTTC.